The 17 T cell receptor beta chains presented below share a single source sample, sequenced in a study of blood T cell repertoires in COVID-19. Method: immunoSEQ multiplex PCR; TCRdb's copy keeps in-frame clones and lacks some. This table holds about 250,000 clones, more than 65% found once. The source material was PBMCs or T cells enriched from blood (not recorded which). The source is a man in his fifties who had recovered from COVID-19.

This chain uses TRBV25-1 with TRBJ1-1; tentatively, D is TRBD1 (5 bases). The CDR3 covers 15 residues. Trimming cost V 0 bases and J 3 bases, with 11 bases left between them. Germline assignment: CDR1 MGHDK and CDR2 SYGVNS. CDR3 DNA: TGTGCCAGCAGTGAATATTTCGGGGGAGACACTGAAGCTTTCTTT. Amino acid sequence: CASSEYFGGDTEAFF.

The gene calls are TRBV3-1 (or the pseudogene TRBV3-2) and TRBJ2-7; possibly TRBD2 for D (6 bases). Trimming took off 1 base at V and 7 bases at J, with 8 bases between the two ends. The CDR3 consists of 12 residues. Germline-derived CDR1 and CDR2 are LGHDT and YNNKEL (reference sequence). In nucleotides, the CDR3 is TGTGCCAGCAGCCAAGGGGGGAGGGAGCAGTACTTC. It codes for CASSQGGREQYF.

A note on this clone: Other DNA sequences in this specimen translate into the identical CDR3. The V call is TRBV5-1, the J call TRBJ1-5, with TRBD1 matching 8 bases. Germline trimming cut 3 bases from V and 1 base from J; bases unmatched to any gene: 3. Germline V lookup: CDR1 SGHRS, CDR2 YFSETQ. This CDR3 is 15 amino acids long. The CDR3 region has the DNA TGCGCCAGCAGCTCTGGACAGGGAAGCAATCAGCCCCAGCATTTT. Its protein is CASSSGQGSNQPQHF.

The genes are TRBV7-9 and TRBJ2-5; TRBD2 agrees at 7 bases. The germline CDR1 and CDR2 sequences are SEHNR and FQNEAQ (reference sequence). Trimming removed 11 bases from V and 1 base from J; junction bases left unmatched: 10. This CDR3 region has 14 residues. The CDR3 spells CAGGDGRIQETQYF. CDR3 coding DNA: TGTGCCGGGGGGGACGGGCGCATCCAAGAGACCCAGTACTTC.

The chain has TRBV24-1 and TRBJ2-5; 7 nucleotides agree with TRBD2. J gave up 3 bases and V 3 bases, and 9 bases lay outside the gene matches. The CDR3 is 16 amino acids. Looked up from germline, CDR1 is KGHDR and CDR2 is SFDVKD. The CDR3 sequence is CATSDPPGLAEETQYF. The CDR3 DNA is TGTGCCACCAGTGATCCCCCCGGCCTAGCGGAAGAGACCCAGTACTTC.

The rearrangement links TRBV5-4 to TRBJ1-2; TRBD1 might be the D (5 bases). Germline lookup yields CDR1 SGHNT and CDR2 YYREEE (reference sequence). The CDR3 has 15 amino acids. The ends were cut back, 4 bases at V and 4 bases at J, with 17 bases in the middle. CDR3 sequence reads: CASSPGGELAYGYTF. CDR3 sequence (DNA): TGTGCCAGCAGCCCGGGAGGGGAGCTAGCCTATGGCTACACCTTC.

The chain recombines TRBV12-3 or TRBV12-4 with TRBJ1-4, with a possible D match to TRBD1 (5 bases). This CDR3 has 13 residues. V was clipped by 8 bases and J by 0 bases, with 7 bases between them. The CDR3 DNA follows: TGTGCCAGCTCCAGGGCAACTAATGAAAAACTGTTTTTT. The encoded protein is CASSRATNEKLFF.

The chain carries TRBV14 and TRBJ2-1, with D unresolved. Trimming removed 2 bases at V and 9 bases at J, with 8 bases between. The CDR3 runs 12 residues. Germline V gene data show CDR1 as SGHDN and CDR2 as FVKESK. As DNA, the CDR3 is TGTGCCAGCAGCCAACACGGTTTTGAGCAGTTCTTC. Protein product: CASSQHGFEQFF.

This chain links TRBV11-3 with TRBJ2-3; unclear D gene. CDR3 size: 13 residues. V lost 1 base and J 5 bases, leaving 7 bases between the germline ends. The germline gives CDR1 SGHNT, CDR2 YENEEA. In DNA, the CDR3 is TGTGCCAGCAGCTTAGGTGAGAGAGATACGCAGTATTTT. It codes for CASSLGERDTQYF.

The rearrangement links TRBV4-2 to TRBJ2-2; 10 nucleotides line up with TRBD1. Per the germline V gene, CDR1 is LGHNA and CDR2 is YNFKEQ. The ends lost 5 bases at V and 5 bases at J; junction bases unmatched: 8. The CDR3 loop spans 16 amino acids. Here the CDR3 DNA reads TGTGCCAGCAGCATTCCGGCGGGACAGGGGACCGGGGAGCTGTTTTTT. It yields the protein CASSIPAGQGTGELFF.

The chain combines TRBV2 with TRBJ1-2; 7 bases agree with TRBD1. The CDR3 runs to 14 residues. With 6 bases clipped from V and 14 bases from J, the junction kept 18 bases outside the gene matches. Germline CDR1 is SNHLY and CDR2 is FYNNEI. Here the CDR3 DNA reads TGTGCCAGCAGGATAACCGGCGGAGGGGGCGGCGTTACCTTC. It specifies CASRITGGGGGVTF.

The rearrangement joins TRBV24-1 to TRBJ2-3; 8 bases fit TRBD1. CDR1 is KGHDR, CDR2 SFDVKD, per germline. This CDR3 is built from 13 residues. The J segment lost 5 bases and the V segment lost 12 bases, leaving 9 bases of the junction unmatched. The CDR3, as DNA: TGTGCCTCCGGGCAGGGGGCTGGAGATACGCAGTATTTT. Translation: CASGQGAGDTQYF.

This rearrangement joins TRBV4-1 to TRBJ2-5; the D gene is possibly TRBD2 (5 bases). Trimming left V 3 bases short and J 2 bases short, with 22 bases between. CDR3 length: 18 residues. CDR1 MGHRA and CDR2 YSYEKL come from the germline V gene. CDR3 nucleotides: TGCGCCAGCAGCCACCCTAGCCCCCCAAGTGGTTATCAAGAGACCCAGTACTTC. It codes for CASSHPSPPSGYQETQYF.

There are a few counts of this clone. J is TRBJ2-1 and V is TRBV4-3; TRBD1 aligns across 7 bases. The CDR3 has 17 residues. Germline assignment: CDR1 LGHNA and CDR2 YSLEER. The J segment lost 9 bases and the V segment lost 6 bases, leaving 20 bases of the junction unmatched. The CDR3 spells CASSMSLRDGPGGEQFF. Written as DNA, the CDR3 is TGCGCCAGCAGTATGTCCCTAAGGGACGGTCCAGGGGGTGAGCAGTTCTTC.

The chain combines TRBV19 with TRBJ1-6; possibly TRBD1 for D (6 bases). Germline CDR1 LNHDA, CDR2 SQIVND (reference sequence). The V gene lost 2 bases and the J gene lost 10 bases, with 15 bases spanning the gap. The CDR3 covers 15 residues. Written as DNA, the CDR3 is TGTGCCAGTAGTATATATGGGGACAAAGGCTCACCCCTCCACTTT. Its protein product is CASSIYGDKGSPLHF.

This chain joins TRBV11-3 and TRBJ2-5, with 8 bases fitting TRBD2. V was pared by 5 bases and J by 4 bases, with 3 bases of the junction left unmatched. The length of the CDR3 is 13 residues. CDR1 is SGHNT, CDR2 YENEEA, per germline. CDR3 sequence (DNA): TGTGCCAGCAGCCCCGGGGGGGTAGAGACCCAGTACTTC. Residues: CASSPGGVETQYF.

CDR3 sequence (DNA): TGCAGCGCCCATGGCCAGGGGACCTACGAGCAGTACTTC. It encodes CSAHGQGTYEQYF. The J gene is TRBJ2-7, the V gene TRBV29-1; TRBD1 might be the D (6 bases). The V gene lost 7 bases and the J gene lost 2 bases, with 15 bases spanning the gap. Germline-derived CDR1 and CDR2 are SQVTM and ANQGSEA. CDR3 size: 13 residues.